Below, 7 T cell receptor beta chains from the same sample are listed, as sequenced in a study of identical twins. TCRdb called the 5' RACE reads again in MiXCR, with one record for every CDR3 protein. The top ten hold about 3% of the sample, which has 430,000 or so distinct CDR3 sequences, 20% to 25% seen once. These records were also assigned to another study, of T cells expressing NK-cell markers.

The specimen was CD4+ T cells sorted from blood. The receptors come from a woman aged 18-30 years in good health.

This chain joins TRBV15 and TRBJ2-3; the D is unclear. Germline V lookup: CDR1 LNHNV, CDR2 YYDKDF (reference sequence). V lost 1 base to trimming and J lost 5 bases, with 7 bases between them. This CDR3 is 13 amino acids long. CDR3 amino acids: CATSRGLGDTQYF. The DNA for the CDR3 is TGTGCCACCAGCAGAGGGCTGGGAGATACGCAGTATTTT. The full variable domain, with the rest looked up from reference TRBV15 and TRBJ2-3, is DAMVIQNPRYQVTQFGKPVTLSCSQTLNHNVMYWYQQKSSQAPKLLFHYYDKDFNNEADTPDNFQSRRPNTSFCFLDIRSPGLGDTAMYLCATSRGLGDTQYFGPGTRLTVL.

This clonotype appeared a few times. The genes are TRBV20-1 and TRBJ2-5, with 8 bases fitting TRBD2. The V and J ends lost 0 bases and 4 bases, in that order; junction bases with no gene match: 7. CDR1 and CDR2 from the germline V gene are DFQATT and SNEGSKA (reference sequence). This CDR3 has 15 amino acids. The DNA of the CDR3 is TGCAGTGCTAGAGATCCCGGGGGGGCCGGAGAGACCCAGTACTTC. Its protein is CSARDPGGAGETQYF.

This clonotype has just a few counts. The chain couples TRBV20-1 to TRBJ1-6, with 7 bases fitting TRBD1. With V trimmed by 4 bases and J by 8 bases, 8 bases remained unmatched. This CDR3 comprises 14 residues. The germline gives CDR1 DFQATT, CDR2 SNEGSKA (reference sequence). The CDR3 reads CSAKNPGQYSPLHF. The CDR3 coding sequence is TGCAGTGCTAAGAACCCGGGACAGTATTCACCCCTCCACTTT.

The CDR3 here is CASNPRRTANTGELFF. CDR3 in DNA: TGTGCCAGTAACCCCCGTCGGACAGCTAACACCGGGGAGCTGTTTTTT. The chain employs TRBV19 and TRBJ2-2, with D perhaps TRBD1 (6 bases). The CDR3 sequence is 16 residues long. The V gene's germline CDR1 is LNHDA and CDR2 SQIVND (reference sequence). V was cut by 7 bases and J by 2 bases, with 17 bases left in between.

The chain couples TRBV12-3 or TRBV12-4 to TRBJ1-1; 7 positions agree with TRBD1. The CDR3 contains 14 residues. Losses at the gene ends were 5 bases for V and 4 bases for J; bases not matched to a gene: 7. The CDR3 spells CASSLTGDSTEAFF. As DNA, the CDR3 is TGTGCCAGCAGTCTAACAGGGGATTCCACTGAAGCTTTCTTT.

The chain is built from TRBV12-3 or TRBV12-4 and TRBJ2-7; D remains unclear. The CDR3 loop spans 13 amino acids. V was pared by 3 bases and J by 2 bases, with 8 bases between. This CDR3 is CASSFSQTYEQYF. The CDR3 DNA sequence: TGTGCCAGCAGTTTCTCACAAACCTACGAGCAGTACTTC.

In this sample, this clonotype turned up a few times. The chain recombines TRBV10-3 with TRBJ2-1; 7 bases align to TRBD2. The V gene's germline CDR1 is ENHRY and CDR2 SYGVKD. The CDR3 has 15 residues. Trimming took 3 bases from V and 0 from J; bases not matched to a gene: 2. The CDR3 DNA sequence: TGTGCCATCAGTGACGGGGGGAACTCCTACAATGAGCAGTTCTTC. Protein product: CAISDGGNSYNEQFF.